These T cell receptor beta chains were read from a single sample in a study of chemoradiotherapy in HPV16-positive cancers. The repertoire was sequenced with immunoSEQ multiplex PCR; TCRdb's copy has only in-frame clones and lacks some. The sample contains roughly 450 clones, 70% to 90% of which appear only once. The material was tumor tissue, obtained from a patient who underwent chemoradiotherapy. The receptors were sampled from a human donor with HPV-associated anogenital cancer. The CDR3 runs from the conserved cysteine through the conserved F or W. The D gene is left open where the match is weak. Size is omitted from some rows. Given values are once, few, many or a class for expanded clones.

>TRBJ2-7|TRBV6-5|-|TRBD1
CASSQTGNYEQYF
TGTGCCAGCAGTCAGACAGGGAACTACGAGCAGTACTTC
>TRBJ2-4|TRBV11-2|few|TRBD1
CASSLVTTGLAIQYF
TGTGCCAGCAGCTTAGTGACGACAGGGTTGGCCATTCAGTACTTC
>TRBJ1-3|TRBV6-6|-|-
CASSEGFSGNTIYF
TGTGCCAGCAGCGAGGGTTTTTCTGGAAACACCATATATTTT
>TRBJ1-1|TRBV15|-|TRBD1
CATSRDLGDRDSAFF
TGTGCCACCAGCAGAGATCTTGGGGACAGGGATTCAGCTTTCTTT
>TRBJ1-2|TRBV6-1|-|TRBD1
CASSEALTGLGYGYTF
TGTGCCAGCAGTGAAGCCCTGACAGGGTTGGGCTATGGCTACACCTTC
>TRBJ2-3|TRBV10-3|-|-
CAIRAGEDTQYF
TGTGCCATCAGAGCAGGGGAGGATACGCAGTATTTT
>TRBJ1-2|TRBV4-2|-|-
CASSQESNRGYTF
TGTGCCAGCAGCCAAGAAAGTAATCGGGGCTACACCTTC
>TRBJ2-2|TRBV19|-|-
CASSPRMGTGELFF
TGTGCCAGTAGTCCTCGTATGGGGACCGGGGAGCTGTTTTTT
>TRBJ2-7|TRBV14|-|TRBD1
CASSLYQGVPPYEQYF
TGTGCCAGCAGCCTGTATCAGGGGGTTCCTCCCTACGAGCAGTACTTC
>TRBJ1-1|TRBV18|-|-
CASSPPRANTEAFF
TGTGCCAGCTCACCACCGCGGGCGAACACTGAAGCTTTCTTT
>TRBJ1-5|TRBV10-3|-|TRBD1
CAISRTGTSNQPQHF
TGTGCCATCAGCAGGACAGGGACAAGCAATCAGCCCCAGCATTTT
>TRBJ1-1|TRBV18|few|-
CASSELMNTEAFF
TGTGCCAGCTCAGAGTTGATGAACACTGAAGCTTTCTTT
>TRBJ2-7|TRBV6-5|-|-
CASSYEGVSSYEQYF
TGTGCCAGCAGTTATGAGGGGGTTAGCTCCTACGAGCAGTACTTC
>TRBJ1-1|TRBV5-1|-|-
CASSWDPQIMNTEAFF
TGCGCCAGCAGCTGGGATCCACAGATCATGAACACTGAAGCTTTCTTT
>TRBJ1-5|TRBV28|once|-
CASSSRIQRSQPQHF
TGTGCCAGCAGCTCCCGGATCCAGAGGAGTCAGCCCCAGCATTTT
>TRBJ2-3|TRBV5-1|-|-
CASSLEPQTTDTQYF
TGCGCCAGCAGCTTGGAACCGCAAACCACAGATACGCAGTATTTT
>TRBJ1-6|TRBV9|-|TRBD1
CASSLGQGDSPLHF
TGTGCCAGCAGCCTTGGACAGGGGGATTCACCCCTCCACTTT
>TRBJ1-1|TRBV10-1|few|-
CASSERVLGEAFF
TGCGCCAGCAGTGAGCGAGTGCTTGGTGAAGCTTTCTTT
>TRBJ2-1|TRBV10-3|-|-
CAISTNNEQFF
TGTGCCATCAGTACCAACAATGAGCAGTTCTTC
>TRBJ1-5|TRBV27|-|-
CASSLGPPNQPQHF
TGTGCCAGCAGCCTAGGGCCTCCCAATCAGCCCCAGCATTTT
>TRBJ1-1|TRBV18|-|-
CASSQAAPRTEAFF
TGTGCCAGCTCCCAGGCGGCGCCCCGCACTGAAGCTTTCTTT
>TRBJ1-5|TRBV2|-|-
CASSEARGSEQPQHF
TGTGCCAGCAGTGAAGCGCGGGGGAGTGAGCAGCCCCAGCATTTT
>TRBJ1-1|TRBV7-9|-|-
CASSRLEGKSTEAFF
TGTGCCAGCAGCCGTCTGGAGGGTAAAAGCACTGAAGCTTTCTTT
>TRBJ1-5|TRBV19|-|-
CASSIIQDQPQHF
TGTGCCAGTAGTATAATTCAGGATCAGCCCCAGCATTTT
>TRBJ2-7|TRBV10-3|-|TRBD1
CAISVDRGLGEQYF
TGTGCCATCAGTGTGGACAGGGGGCTAGGCGAGCAGTACTTC